This T cell receptor (beta chain) was obtained from a study of Ad26.COV2.S vaccination and SARS-CoV-2 variants. Across the study: Participant was drawn from the COV1001 Ad26.COV2.S trial arm. The authors gave Ad26.COV2.S intramuscularly, either once or twice 56 days apart.

Treatment of the sample: roughly 20 received Ad26.COV2.S at low or high dose, single or two shots; roughly five received placebo; per-sample allocation not given. Day 63 following the first vaccine or placebo injection was when the samples were taken. Study-wide results and caveats: After vaccination, reports described spike-specific CD8+ and CD4+ T cell responses as showing substantial breadth. Similar non-spike TCR breadth was observed in recipients of vaccine and of placebo.

The CDR3 spans 11 residues. Germline-derived CDR1 and CDR2 are LNHNV and YYDKDF (reference sequence). The V end lost 9 bases, the J end lost 5 bases, and 9 bases lay between the germline ends. With respect to this clone: Its antigen remains unidentified.

The data were produced by immunoSEQ multiplex PCR, yet TCRdb's version contains in-frame clones alone and is incomplete. The sample holds 450,000 to 550,000 clones, 75% to 90% seen once. The J gene is TRBJ2-3, the V gene TRBV15; D gene ambiguous. The sample here was peripheral blood, taken in a trial of Ad26.COV2.S vaccine versus placebo. The receptor was derived from a person between 18 and 65 years old who received the Ad26.COV2.S COVID-19 vaccine or a placebo. Written as DNA, the CDR3 is TGTGCCACATGGGGTGGAGATACGCAGTATTTT. Amino acids: CATWGGDTQYF.